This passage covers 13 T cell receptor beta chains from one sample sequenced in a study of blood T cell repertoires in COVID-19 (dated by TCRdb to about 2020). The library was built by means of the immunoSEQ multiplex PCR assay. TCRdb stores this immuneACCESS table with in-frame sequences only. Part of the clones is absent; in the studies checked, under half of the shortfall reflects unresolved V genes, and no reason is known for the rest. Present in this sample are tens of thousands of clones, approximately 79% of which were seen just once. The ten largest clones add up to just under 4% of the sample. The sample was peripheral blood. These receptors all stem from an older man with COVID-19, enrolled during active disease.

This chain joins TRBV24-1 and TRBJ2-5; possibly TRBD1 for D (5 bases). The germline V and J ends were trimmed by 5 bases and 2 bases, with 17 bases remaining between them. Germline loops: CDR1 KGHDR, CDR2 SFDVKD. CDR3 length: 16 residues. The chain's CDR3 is CATSGGPTPFQETQYF. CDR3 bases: TGTGCCACCAGTGGGGGCCCCACACCCTTTCAAGAGACCCAGTACTTC.

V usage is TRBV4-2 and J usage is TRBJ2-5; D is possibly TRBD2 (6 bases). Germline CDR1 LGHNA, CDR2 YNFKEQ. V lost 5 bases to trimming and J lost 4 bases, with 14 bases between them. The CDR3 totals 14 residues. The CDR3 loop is CASSGAAGPETQYF. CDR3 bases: TGTGCCAGCAGCGGTGCGGCGGGGCCAGAGACCCAGTACTTC.

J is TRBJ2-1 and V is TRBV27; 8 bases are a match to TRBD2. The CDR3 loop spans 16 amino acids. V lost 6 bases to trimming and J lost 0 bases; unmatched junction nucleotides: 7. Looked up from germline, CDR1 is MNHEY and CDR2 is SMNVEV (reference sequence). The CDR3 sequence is CASREISGNSYNEQFF. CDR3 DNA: TGTGCCAGCAGAGAGATTAGCGGGAACTCCTACAATGAGCAGTTCTTC.

CDR3 residues: CASSQELAGGRFPYEQYF. In nucleotides, the CDR3 is TGTGCCAGCAGCCAAGAACTAGCGGGAGGGCGGTTCCCCTACGAGCAGTACTTC. The rearrangement uses TRBV3-1 (or the pseudogene TRBV3-2) and TRBJ2-7, with 13 bases matching TRBD2. The CDR3 is 18 amino acids. The ends lost 0 bases at V and 2 bases at J; junction bases unmatched: 7. CDR1 and CDR2 (germline): LGHDT, YNNKEL (reference sequence).

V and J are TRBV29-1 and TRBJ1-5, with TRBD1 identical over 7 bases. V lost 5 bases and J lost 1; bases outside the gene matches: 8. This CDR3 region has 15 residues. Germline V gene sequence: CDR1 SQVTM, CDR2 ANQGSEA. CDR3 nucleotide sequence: TGCAGCGTTTCTACAGGGGCGGTCAGCAATCAGCCCCAGCATTTT. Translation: CSVSTGAVSNQPQHF.

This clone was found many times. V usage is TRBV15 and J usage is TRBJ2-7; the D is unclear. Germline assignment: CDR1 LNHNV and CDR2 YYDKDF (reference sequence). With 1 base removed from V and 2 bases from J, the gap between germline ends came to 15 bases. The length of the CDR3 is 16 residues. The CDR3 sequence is CATSRARLFRAYEQYF. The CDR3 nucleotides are TGTGCCACCAGCAGAGCTCGACTGTTTCGGGCCTACGAGCAGTACTTC.

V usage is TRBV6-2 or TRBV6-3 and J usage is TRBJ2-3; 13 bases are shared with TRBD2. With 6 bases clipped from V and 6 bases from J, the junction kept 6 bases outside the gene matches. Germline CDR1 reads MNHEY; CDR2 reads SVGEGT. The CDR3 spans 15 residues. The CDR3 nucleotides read TGTGCCAGCAGCCTACTAGCGGGAGGGCCGGATACGCAGTATTTT. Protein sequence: CASSLLAGGPDTQYF.

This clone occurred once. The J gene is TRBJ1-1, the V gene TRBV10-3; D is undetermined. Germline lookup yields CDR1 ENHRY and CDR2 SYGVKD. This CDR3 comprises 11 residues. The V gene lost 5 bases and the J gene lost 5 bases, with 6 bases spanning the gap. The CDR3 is CAISTGTEAFF. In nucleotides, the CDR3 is TGTGCCATCAGTACTGGTACTGAAGCTTTCTTT.

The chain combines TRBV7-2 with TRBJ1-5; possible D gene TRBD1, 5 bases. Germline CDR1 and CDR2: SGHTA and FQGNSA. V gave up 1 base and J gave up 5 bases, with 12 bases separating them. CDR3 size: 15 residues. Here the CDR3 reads CASSLDRGFHQPQHF. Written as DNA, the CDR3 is TGTGCCAGCAGCTTAGATCGGGGGTTCCATCAGCCCCAGCATTTT.

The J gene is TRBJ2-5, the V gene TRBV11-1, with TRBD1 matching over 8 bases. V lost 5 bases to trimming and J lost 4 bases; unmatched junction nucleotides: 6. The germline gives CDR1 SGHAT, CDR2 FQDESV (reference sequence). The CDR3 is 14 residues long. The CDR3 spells CASSHGQGRETQYF. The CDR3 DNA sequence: TGTGCCAGCAGCCACGGACAGGGCCGAGAGACCCAGTACTTC. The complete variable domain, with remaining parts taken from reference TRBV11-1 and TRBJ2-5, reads EAEVAQSPRYKITEKSQAVAFWCDPISGHATLYWYRQILGQGPELLVQFQDESVVDDSQLPKDRFSAERLKGVDSTLKIQPAELGDSAMYLCASSHGQGRETQYFGPGTRLLVL.

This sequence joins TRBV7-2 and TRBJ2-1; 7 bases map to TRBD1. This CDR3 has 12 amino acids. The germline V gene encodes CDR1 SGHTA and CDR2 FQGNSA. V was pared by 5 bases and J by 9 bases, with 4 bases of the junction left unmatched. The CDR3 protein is CASSARDSEQFF. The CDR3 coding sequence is TGTGCCAGCAGCGCCAGGGACAGTGAGCAGTTCTTC.

CDR3 in DNA: TGCGCCAGTCGCGTAGGGGGAACGAACACTGAAGCTTTCTTT. Its protein is CASRVGGTNTEAFF. This chain connects TRBV5-1 to TRBJ1-1; D possibly corresponds to TRBD1 (6 bases). Trimming removed 8 bases at V and 1 base at J, with 15 bases between. The CDR3 consists of 14 residues. Per the germline V gene, CDR1 is SGHRS and CDR2 is YFSETQ.

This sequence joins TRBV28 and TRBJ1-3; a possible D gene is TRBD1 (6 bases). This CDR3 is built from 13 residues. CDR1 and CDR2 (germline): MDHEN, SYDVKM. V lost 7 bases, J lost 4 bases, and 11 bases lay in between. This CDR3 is CASTGAIGNTIYF. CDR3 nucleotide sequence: TGTGCCAGCACAGGGGCGATAGGAAACACCATATATTTT.